One sample yielded the 11 T cell receptor beta chains listed below, sequenced in a study of blood T cell repertoires in COVID-19. The repertoire was sequenced with immunoSEQ multiplex PCR; TCRdb's copy has only in-frame clones and lacks some. The data contain roughly 230,000 clones, 75% to 90% of them singletons. Material: peripheral blood. The receptors shown here come from a woman in her thirties or forties who had recovered from COVID-19.

The J gene is TRBJ1-4, the V gene TRBV19; TRBD1 aligns across 9 bases. V shed 6 bases, J shed 0 bases, and the junction held 5 bases outside the gene matches. Germline CDR1 LNHDA, CDR2 SQIVND (reference sequence). This CDR3 contains 16 residues. The CDR3 is CASSPGQGPTNEKLFF. DNA for the CDR3: TGTGCCAGTAGCCCGGGACAGGGCCCAACTAATGAAAAACTGTTTTTT. The variable domain in full, completed from reference TRBV19 and TRBJ1-4, reads DGGITQSPKYLFRKEGQNVTLSCEQNLNHDAMYWYRQDPGQGLRLIYYSQIVNDFQKGDIAEGYSVSREKKESFPLTVTSAQKNPTAFYLCASSPGQGPTNEKLFFGSGTQLSVL.

The chain employs TRBV30 and TRBJ2-4, with TRBD2 matching over 13 bases. Looked up from germline, CDR1 is GTSNPN and CDR2 is SVGIG (reference sequence). This CDR3 is 17 amino acids long. Trimming took 3 bases from V and 0 from J; bases not matched to a gene: 5. The CDR3 bases are TGTGCCTGGAGCACGACTAGCGGGGGGTTAGCCAAAAACATTCAGTACTTC. It is translated as CAWSTTSGGLAKNIQYF.

The chain couples TRBV6-2 or TRBV6-3 to TRBJ1-2; 8 bases match TRBD1. The CDR3 has 14 amino acids. With V trimmed by 2 bases and J by 8 bases, 7 bases remained unmatched. From germline, CDR1 is MNHEY and CDR2 SVGEGT. This CDR3 is CASSYGGQAQGYTF. The CDR3 DNA reads TGTGCCAGCAGTTACGGGGGACAGGCTCAGGGCTACACCTTC.

The chain has TRBV29-1 and TRBJ2-1; TRBD2 agrees at 7 bases. Trimming removed 4 bases from V and 7 bases from J; junction bases left unmatched: 7. The CDR3 covers 13 residues. Germline assignment: CDR1 SQVTM and CDR2 ANQGSEA. For the CDR3, the DNA is TGCAGCGTTGTGGAGCTAGCGGAAAATGAGCAGTTCTTC. Translation gives CSVVELAENEQFF.

The chain links TRBV10-3 to TRBJ1-1; D may be TRBD1 (6 bases). CDR3 size: 13 residues. Trimming cost V 3 bases and J 6 bases, with 11 bases left between them. CDR1 is ENHRY and CDR2 is SYGVKD in the germline V gene. The CDR3 region is CAISEQGRAEAFF. The CDR3 nucleotides read TGTGCCATCAGTGAACAGGGACGCGCTGAAGCTTTCTTT.

V and J are TRBV10-1 and TRBJ2-5, with 13 bases that match TRBD2. The ends lost 6 bases at V and 4 bases at J; junction bases unmatched: 17. Germline V gene lookup returns CDR1 WNHNN and CDR2 SYGVQD (reference sequence). The CDR3 loop spans 19 amino acids. This CDR3 reads CASRIPHTSGRALVETQYF. The DNA for the CDR3 is TGCGCCAGCAGGATACCCCATACTAGCGGGAGGGCCTTGGTAGAGACCCAGTACTTC.

The gene calls are TRBV10-3 and TRBJ2-7; unclear D gene. With 3 bases removed from V and 1 base from J, the gap between germline ends came to 10 bases. The germline V gene encodes CDR1 ENHRY and CDR2 SYGVKD. CDR3 size: 14 residues. As DNA, the CDR3 is TGTGCCATCAGTGATGTATCGGAGTCCTACGAGCAGTACTTC. Amino acid sequence: CAISDVSESYEQYF.

The chain links TRBV7-6 to TRBJ1-6; 8 bases map to TRBD1. V trimming: 5 bases; J trimming: 10 bases; junction bases outside the gene matches: 10. There are 15 residues in the CDR3. CDR1 is SGHVS, CDR2 FNYEAQ, per germline. Here the CDR3 DNA reads TGTGCCAGCAGCCGAGGACAGGGCTTTCGATCACCCCTCCACTTT. Translation gives CASSRGQGFRSPLHF.

V and J are TRBV6-5 and TRBJ1-5; D remains ambiguous. Per germline, CDR1 MNHEY and CDR2 SVGAGI. The CDR3 runs to 14 residues. V lost 8 bases to trimming and J lost 2 bases, with 13 bases between them. The CDR3 is CASGRAARNQPQHF. The DNA of the CDR3 is TGTGCCAGCGGGAGGGCCGCGCGCAATCAGCCCCAGCATTTT.

CDR3: CAWNPGQADGETQYF. As DNA, the CDR3 is TGTGCCTGGAACCCGGGACAGGCGGATGGAGAGACCCAGTACTTC. The genes are TRBV30 and TRBJ2-5, with 8 bases lining up with TRBD1. The CDR3 is made up of 15 amino acids. Trimming cost V 4 bases and J 4 bases; bases outside gene matches: 11. Per germline, CDR1 GTSNPN and CDR2 SVGIG (reference sequence).

The chain joins TRBV5-1 to TRBJ1-1; D not certain. Germline V gives CDR1 SGHRS, CDR2 YFSETQ. The CDR3 length is 13 residues. The V end lost 0 bases, the J end lost 6 bases, and 9 bases lay between the germline ends. The CDR3 spells CASSLEDFAEAFF. In DNA form, the CDR3 reads TGCGCCAGCAGCTTGGAAGACTTCGCTGAAGCTTTCTTT.